Listed here are 11 T cell receptor beta chains from one sample, sequenced in a study of cytomegalovirus exposure and HLA in healthy donors. Produced via immunoSEQ multiplex PCR; TCRdb's table is partial and in-frame only. The sample lists about 70,000 clones, 94% occurring once. The specimen was PBMCs. These receptors were taken from a young woman in good health and CMV-seropositive.

This clone was detected once. This rearrangement joins TRBV27 to TRBJ1-1; 7 bases match TRBD1. Losses at the gene ends were 6 bases for V and 4 bases for J; bases not matched to a gene: 11. This CDR3 contains 15 residues. The germline gives CDR1 MNHEY, CDR2 SMNVEV (reference sequence). The CDR3 nucleotides read TGTGCCAGCAGCGATGACAGGGAGGTCAGCACTGAAGCTTTCTTT. Translating gives CASSDDREVSTEAFF.

The chain recombines TRBV5-5 with TRBJ1-5; TRBD1 is a possible D gene (6 bases). The CDR3 contains 14 residues. The germline V gene encodes CDR1 SGHKS and CDR2 YYEKEE (reference sequence). V gave up 5 bases and J gave up 2 bases, with 11 bases separating them. CDR3 residues: CASRPGVGNQPQHF. DNA of the CDR3: TGTGCCAGCAGACCAGGGGTTGGCAATCAGCCCCAGCATTTT.

V is TRBV2 and J is TRBJ2-5; weak D call: TRBD2 (6 bases). Germline CDR1 and CDR2: SNHLY and FYNNEI. The CDR3 is 12 residues long. Trimming took off 8 bases at V and 9 bases at J, with 16 bases between the two ends. CDR3 in amino acids: CASDLNRGAQYF. As DNA, the CDR3 is TGTGCCAGCGATTTAAACCGCGGGGCCCAGTACTTC.

V is TRBV7-2 and J is TRBJ2-1; tentative D call: TRBD1 (6 bases). Deletions cut 5 bases from V and 6 bases from J, with 14 bases between. This CDR3 is 14 amino acids long. CDR1 and CDR2 from the germline V gene are SGHTA and FQGNSA. CDR3 nucleotide sequence: TGTGCCAGCAGCCCCATGTGGACAGCCAATGAGCAGTTCTTC. Amino acids: CASSPMWTANEQFF.

The rearrangement uses TRBV5-4 and TRBJ1-4; 7 nucleotides match TRBD1. This CDR3 contains 15 residues. Unmatched junction bases numbered 10, after V lost 4 bases and J lost 7 bases. CDR1 and CDR2 from the germline V gene are SGHNT and YYREEE (reference sequence). CDR3 sequence (DNA): TGTGCCAGCAGCCAGGGGGTGTTCGGAACTGAAAAACTGTTTTTT. Translation: CASSQGVFGTEKLFF. Complete variable domain (other parts from reference TRBV5-4 and TRBJ1-4): ETGVTQSPTHLIKTRGQQVTLRCSSQSGHNTVSWYQQALGQGPQFIFQYYREEENGRGNFPPRFSGLQFPNYSSELNVNALELDDSALYLCASSQGVFGTEKLFFGSGTQLSVL.

V gene TRBV6-5 combines with J gene TRBJ1-5; D is perhaps TRBD1 (5 bases). This CDR3 has 15 amino acids. CDR1 MNHEY and CDR2 SVGAGI come from the germline V gene. V gave up 0 bases and J gave up 0 bases, with 6 bases separating them. The CDR3 DNA reads TGTGCCAGCAGTTACTCGGGGGGTAGCAATCAGCCCCAGCATTTT. Translated, it gives CASSYSGGSNQPQHF.

The J gene is TRBJ2-1, the V gene TRBV28; D not certain. This CDR3 contains 13 residues. Deletions cut 6 bases from V and 9 bases from J, with 15 bases between. Germline V gives CDR1 MDHEN, CDR2 SYDVKM. CDR3 nucleotides: TGTGCCAGCAGCCCTCCTAGGTCTCCTGAGCAGTTCTTC. It translates to CASSPPRSPEQFF.

The chain combines TRBV4-3 with TRBJ2-1; 11 bases line up with TRBD2. With V trimmed by 2 bases and J by 4 bases, 1 base remained unmatched. Germline V gene data show CDR1 as LGHNA and CDR2 as YSLEER. The CDR3 runs 15 residues. The CDR3 loop is CASSQLAGGYNEQFF. The CDR3 DNA follows: TGCGCCAGCAGCCAACTAGCGGGGGGATACAATGAGCAGTTCTTC.

The V and J genes are TRBV4-1 and TRBJ2-7, with D perhaps TRBD2 (6 bases). V shed 2 bases and J shed 2 bases, with 13 bases lying between them. Germline lookup yields CDR1 MGHRA and CDR2 YSYEKL. The CDR3 consists of 15 residues. The CDR3 coding sequence is TGCGCCAGCAGCCAACACCTAGCGACCCCCTACGAGCAGTACTTC. It specifies CASSQHLATPYEQYF.

V usage is TRBV19 and J usage is TRBJ2-7; D might be TRBD2 (6 bases). Looked up from germline, CDR1 is LNHDA and CDR2 is SQIVND (reference sequence). The V end lost 1 base, the J end lost 3 bases, and 13 bases lay between the germline ends. The CDR3 runs to 15 residues. The CDR3 reads CASSIGPGGNYEQYF. The CDR3 region has the DNA TGTGCCAGTAGTATAGGCCCTGGCGGGAACTACGAGCAGTACTTC.

This clone has just a few counts. The V gene is TRBV2, the J gene TRBJ2-1; the match to TRBD2 covers 11 bases. CDR3 length equals 14 residues. Trimming took 4 bases from V and 8 from J; bases not matched to a gene: 4. The V gene's germline CDR1 is SNHLY and CDR2 FYNNEI. CDR3 region: CASSVILAGDEQFF. As DNA, the CDR3 is TGTGCCAGCAGTGTAATACTAGCGGGAGATGAGCAGTTCTTC.